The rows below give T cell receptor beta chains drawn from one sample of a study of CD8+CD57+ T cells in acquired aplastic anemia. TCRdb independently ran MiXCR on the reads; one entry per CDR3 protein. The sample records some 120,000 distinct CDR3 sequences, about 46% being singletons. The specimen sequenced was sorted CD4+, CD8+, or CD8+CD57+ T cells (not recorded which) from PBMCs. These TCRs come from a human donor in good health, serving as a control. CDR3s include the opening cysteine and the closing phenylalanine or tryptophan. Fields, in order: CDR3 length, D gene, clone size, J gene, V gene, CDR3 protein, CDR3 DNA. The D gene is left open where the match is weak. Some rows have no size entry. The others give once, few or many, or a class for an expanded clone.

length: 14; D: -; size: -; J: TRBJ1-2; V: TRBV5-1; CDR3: CASSLGRGRSGYTF; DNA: TGCGCCAGCAGCCTGGGCCGGGGGAGAAGTGGCTACACCTTC
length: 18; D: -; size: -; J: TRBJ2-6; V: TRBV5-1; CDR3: CASSLFTGRTTGANVLTF; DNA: TGCGCCAGCAGCTTGTTTACAGGGAGGACTACTGGGGCCAACGTCCTGACTTTC
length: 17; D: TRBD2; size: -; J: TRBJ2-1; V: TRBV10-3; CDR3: CAISGTSGGAVVNEQFF; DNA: TGTGCCATCAGTGGGACTAGCGGGGGGGCCGTTGTCAATGAGCAGTTCTTC
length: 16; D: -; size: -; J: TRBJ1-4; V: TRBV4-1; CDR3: CASSQVLRTDNEELFF; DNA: TGCGCCAGCAGCCAAGTGCTTAGGACAGATAATGAAGAACTGTTTTTT
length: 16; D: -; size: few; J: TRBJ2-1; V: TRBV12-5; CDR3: CASGPRTALSYNGQFF; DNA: TGTGCTAGTGGCCCCCGGACAGCTCTCTCCTACAATGGGCAGTTCTTC
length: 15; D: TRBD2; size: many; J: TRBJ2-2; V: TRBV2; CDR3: CASSVSGGPTGELFF; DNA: TGTGCCAGCAGCGTTAGCGGGGGGCCCACCGGGGAGCTGTTTTTT
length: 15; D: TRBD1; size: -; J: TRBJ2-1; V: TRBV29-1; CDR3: CSLQGAKSSYNEQFF; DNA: TGCAGCTTACAGGGGGCGAAAAGCTCCTACAATGAGCAGTTCTTC
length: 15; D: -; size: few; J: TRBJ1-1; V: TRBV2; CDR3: CASSGTNYENTEAFF; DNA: TGTGCCAGCAGCGGGACAAATTACGAGAACACTGAAGCTTTCTTT
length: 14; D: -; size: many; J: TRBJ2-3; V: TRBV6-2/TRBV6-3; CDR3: CASTRRGSTDTQYF; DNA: TGTGCCAGCACGCGTCGGGGGAGCACAGATACGCAGTATTTT
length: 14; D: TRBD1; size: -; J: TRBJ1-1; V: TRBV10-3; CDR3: CASSTPGQGLVAFF; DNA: TGTGCCAGCAGTACCCCGGGACAGGGGTTGGTAGCTTTCTTT
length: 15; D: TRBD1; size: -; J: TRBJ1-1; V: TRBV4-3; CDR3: CASSPLGQGNTEAFF; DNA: TGCGCCAGCAGCCCACTGGGACAGGGAAACACTGAAGCTTTCTTT
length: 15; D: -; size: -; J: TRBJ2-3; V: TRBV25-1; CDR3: CASPRTTSSTDTQYF; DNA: TGTGCCAGCCCCCGGACGACCAGTAGCACAGATACGCAGTATTTT
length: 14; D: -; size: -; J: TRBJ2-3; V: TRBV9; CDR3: CASRLDLITDTQYF; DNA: TGTGCCAGCAGACTAGATCTTATCACAGATACGCAGTATTTT
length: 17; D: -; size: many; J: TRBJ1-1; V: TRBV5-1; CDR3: CASSLALGGRANTEAFF; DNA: TGCGCCAGCAGCTTGGCCTTGGGTGGCAGGGCGAACACTGAAGCTTTCTTT
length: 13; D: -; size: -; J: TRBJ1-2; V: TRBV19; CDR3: CASSTGVGRGYTF; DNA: TGTGCCAGTAGTACAGGGGTAGGACGGGGCTACACCTTC
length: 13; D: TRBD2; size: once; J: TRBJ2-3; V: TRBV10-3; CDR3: CAIMSGGTDTQYF; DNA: TGTGCCATCATGAGCGGGGGCACAGATACGCAGTATTTT
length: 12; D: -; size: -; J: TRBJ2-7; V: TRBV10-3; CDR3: CAISAHPYEQYF; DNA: TGTGCCATCAGTGCCCACCCCTACGAGCAGTACTTC
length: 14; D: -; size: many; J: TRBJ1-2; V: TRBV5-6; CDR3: CASSLRQVSYGYTF; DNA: TGTGCCAGCAGCTTGAGGCAGGTCTCCTATGGCTACACCTTC
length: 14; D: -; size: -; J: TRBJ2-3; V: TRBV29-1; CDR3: CSVERQRSTDTQYF; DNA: TGCAGCGTTGAAAGGCAACGGAGCACAGATACGCAGTATTTT
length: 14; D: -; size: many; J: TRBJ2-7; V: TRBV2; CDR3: CASQSEGDSYEQYF; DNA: TGTGCCAGCCAATCGGAGGGTGACTCCTACGAGCAGTACTTC
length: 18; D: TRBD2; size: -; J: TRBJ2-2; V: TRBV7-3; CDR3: CASSPGLGTSGGAGELFF; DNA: TGTGCCAGCAGCCCAGGGCTCGGGACTAGCGGGGGGGCCGGGGAGCTGTTTTTT
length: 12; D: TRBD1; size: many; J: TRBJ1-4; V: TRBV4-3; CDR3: CASSHPGGKLFF; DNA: TGCGCCAGCAGCCATCCAGGGGGAAAACTGTTTTTT
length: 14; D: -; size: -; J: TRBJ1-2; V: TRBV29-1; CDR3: CSIDRGGGRYGYTF; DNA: TGCAGCATAGACCGGGGGGGGGGCCGCTATGGCTACACCTTC
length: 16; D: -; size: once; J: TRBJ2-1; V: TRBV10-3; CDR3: CAISESHRSGNNEQFF; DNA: TGTGCCATCAGTGAGTCGCATAGATCGGGGAACAATGAGCAGTTCTTC
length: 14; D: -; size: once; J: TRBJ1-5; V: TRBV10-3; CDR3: CATETSDGNQPQHF; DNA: TGTGCCACCGAAACTAGCGACGGGAATCAGCCCCAGCATTTT
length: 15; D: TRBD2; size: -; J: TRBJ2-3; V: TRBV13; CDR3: CASTVLAESTDTQYF; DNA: TGTGCCAGCACCGTGCTAGCGGAGAGCACAGATACGCAGTATTTT
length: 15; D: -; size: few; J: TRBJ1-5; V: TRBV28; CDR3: CASSLTDGGNQPQHF; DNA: TGTGCCAGCAGTTTGACAGACGGTGGGAATCAGCCCCAGCATTTT
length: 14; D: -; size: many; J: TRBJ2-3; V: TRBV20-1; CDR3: CSASPDGGSDTQYF; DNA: TGCAGTGCTAGCCCCGATGGGGGTTCAGATACGCAGTATTTT
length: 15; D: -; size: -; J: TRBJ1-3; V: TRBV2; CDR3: CASSWGANSGNTIYF; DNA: TGTGCCAGCAGCTGGGGGGCCAACTCTGGAAACACTATATATTTT
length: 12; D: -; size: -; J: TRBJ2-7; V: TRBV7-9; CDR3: CASSLVAAERYF; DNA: TGCGCCAGCAGCTTAGTGGCCGCCGAGCGGTACTTC
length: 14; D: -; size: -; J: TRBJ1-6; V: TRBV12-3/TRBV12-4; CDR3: CASSSGRLGSPLHF; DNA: TGTGCCAGCAGTTCGGGACGGTTGGGTTCACCCCTCCACTTT
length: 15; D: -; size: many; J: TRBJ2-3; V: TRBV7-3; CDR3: CASSLMGGATDTQYF; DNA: TGTGCCAGCAGCTTAATGGGGGGGGCCACAGATACGCAGTATTTT
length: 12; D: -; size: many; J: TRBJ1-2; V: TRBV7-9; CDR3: CASSLSTYGYTF; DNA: TGTGCCAGCAGCTTGTCGACATATGGCTACACCTTC
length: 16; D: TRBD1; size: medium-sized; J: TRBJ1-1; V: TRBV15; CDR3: CATSREVQGARTEAFF; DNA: TGTGCCACCAGCAGAGAGGTACAGGGGGCGAGGACTGAAGCTTTCTTT
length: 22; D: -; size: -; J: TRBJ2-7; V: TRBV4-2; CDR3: CASSPVVTYESSGTTVGYEQYF; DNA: TGTGCCAGCAGCCCTGTGGTAACATACGAATCATCCGGGACCACGGTCGGGTACGAGCAGTACTTC
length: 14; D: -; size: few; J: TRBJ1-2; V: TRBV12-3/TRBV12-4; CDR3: CASSYGRVLGGYTF; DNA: TGTGCCAGCAGTTACGGCAGGGTATTGGGCGGCTACACCTTC